The 26 T cell receptor beta chains listed next were all sequenced from one sample in a study of cytomegalovirus exposure and HLA in healthy donors. This PCR relied on a set of 60 Vbeta primers and 13 Jbeta primers. The table came from immunoSEQ multiplex PCR; TCRdb's copy has only in-frame clones and leaves some out. The sample yields about 140,000 clones, approximately 80% seen once. Specimen: PBMCs. These receptor sequences come from a man in his fifties or sixties in good health and CMV-seronegative.

This clone was seen more than once but under ten times. The rearrangement uses TRBV5-6 and TRBJ1-1, with TRBD1 as a possible D gene (5 bases). This CDR3 has 14 amino acids. V lost 5 bases, J lost 4 bases, and 15 bases lay in between. Per germline, CDR1 SGHDT and CDR2 YYEEEE. The CDR3 coding sequence is TGTGCCAGCAGACGAACGGGGGGTGGCACTGAAGCTTTCTTT. Residues: CASRRTGGGTEAFF.

This sequence joins TRBV5-6 and TRBJ2-5; possible D gene TRBD2, 5 bases. Between the trimmed V and J ends, which lost 0 bases and 4 bases, there was a span of 10 bases. The CDR3 extends over 14 amino acids. CDR1 and CDR2 from the germline V gene are SGHDT and YYEEEE. CDR3 bases: TGTGCCAGCAGCTTGGCCATGGAGGCAGAGACCCAGTACTTC. Its translation is CASSLAMEAETQYF.

The V gene is TRBV6-6, the J gene TRBJ2-6; D gene unclear. The CDR3 contains 16 residues. With 2 bases removed from V and 1 base from J, the gap between germline ends came to 9 bases. Germline V lookup: CDR1 MNHNY, CDR2 SVGAGI (reference sequence). CDR3 residues: CASSYGQQSGANVLTF. Written as DNA, the CDR3 is TGTGCCAGCAGTTACGGGCAACAATCTGGGGCCAACGTCCTGACTTTC.

CDR3 DNA sequence: TGCGCCAGCAGCTCGTTGACAGGGGGAGCTGAAAAACTGTTTTTT. Its translation is CASSSLTGGAEKLFF. V usage is TRBV5-1 and J usage is TRBJ1-4; 9 nucleotides align to TRBD1. The CDR3 has 15 residues. Germline CDR1 is SGHRS and CDR2 is YFSETQ. The trim removed 3 bases at V and 7 bases at J, leaving 7 bases unmatched.

V and J are TRBV13 and TRBJ2-1; a weak D match, TRBD2 (7 bases). The CDR3 contains 15 residues. Germline values: CDR1 PRHDT, CDR2 FYEKMQ (reference sequence). Trimming took off 0 bases at V and 8 bases at J, with 14 bases between the two ends. Here the CDR3 reads CASSLGQGGAYEQFF. In DNA form, the CDR3 reads TGTGCCAGCAGCTTAGGACAGGGAGGGGCGTATGAGCAGTTCTTC.

This chain connects TRBV29-1 to TRBJ2-2; 7 bases are shared with TRBD2. The ends lost 5 bases at V and 4 bases at J; junction bases unmatched: 4. CDR1 and CDR2 from the germline V gene are SQVTM and ANQGSEA. This CDR3 contains 13 residues. CDR3 DNA: TGCAGCGTTAGGCGGGAGAGCACCGGGGAGCTGTTTTTT. It specifies CSVRRESTGELFF.

This clone was detected only a few times. The V and J genes are TRBV7-2 and TRBJ2-7; no clear D gene. This CDR3 has 14 amino acids. Between the trimmed V and J ends, which lost 0 bases and 0 bases, there was a span of 6 bases. Looked up from germline, CDR1 is SGHTA and CDR2 is FQGNSA. The CDR3 sequence is CASSLAFNSYEQYF. CDR3 coding DNA: TGTGCCAGCAGCTTAGCGTTTAACTCCTACGAGCAGTACTTC.

The V gene is TRBV7-9, the J gene TRBJ1-2; D unclear. V lost 1 base and J 3 bases, leaving 9 bases between the germline ends. Germline values: CDR1 SEHNR, CDR2 FQNEAQ (reference sequence). CDR3 size: 14 residues. The CDR3 here is CASSLVWSDYGYTF. The CDR3 DNA is TGTGCCAGCAGCTTAGTCTGGTCAGACTATGGCTACACCTTC. The entire variable domain, with the rest obtained from reference TRBV7-9 and TRBJ1-2, is as follows: DTGVSQNPRHKITKRGQNVTFRCDPISEHNRLYWYRQTLGQGPEFLTYFQNEAQLEKSRLLSDRFSAERPKGSFSTLEIQRTEQGDSAMYLCASSLVWSDYGYTFGSGTRLTVV.

This sequence joins TRBV2 and TRBJ1-1, with a weak D call TRBD1 (5 bases). The V gene lost 7 bases and the J gene lost 4 bases, with 16 bases spanning the gap. The CDR3 extends over 14 amino acids. Germline V gene lookup returns CDR1 SNHLY and CDR2 FYNNEI. DNA of the CDR3: TGTGCCAGCACTATCGGGACCGGGGGCACTGAAGCTTTCTTT. Its translation: CASTIGTGGTEAFF.

The chain couples TRBV19 to TRBJ1-4; unclear D gene. Germline V lookup: CDR1 LNHDA, CDR2 SQIVND (reference sequence). Trimming stripped 3 bases from V and 7 bases from J, with 9 bases between. The CDR3 consists of 13 residues. The CDR3 DNA follows: TGTGCCAGTAGTATGTCTCAGGCTGAAAAACTGTTTTTT. Protein product: CASSMSQAEKLFF. Drawing the rest from reference TRBV19 and TRBJ1-4, the complete variable domain is DGGITQSPKYLFRKEGQNVTLSCEQNLNHDAMYWYRQDPGQGLRLIYYSQIVNDFQKGDIAEGYSVSREKKESFPLTVTSAQKNPTAFYLCASSMSQAEKLFFGSGTQLSVL.

The rearrangement links TRBV9 to TRBJ2-1; 10 nucleotides agree with TRBD2. Unmatched junction bases numbered 3, after V lost 1 base and J lost 8 bases. The germline V gene encodes CDR1 SGDLS and CDR2 YYNGEE. This CDR3 contains 14 residues. CDR3 DNA sequence: TGTGCCAGCAGCGTAAGCGGGAGGGGGGATGAGCAGTTCTTC. It is translated as CASSVSGRGDEQFF.

This clone was counted a few times. The V call is TRBV6-6, the J call TRBJ2-1; TRBD2 matches 8 bases. J was trimmed by 5 bases and V by 11 bases; bases with no gene match: 5. The CDR3 covers 12 residues. Looked up from germline, CDR1 is MNHNY and CDR2 is SVGAGI (reference sequence). This chain's CDR3 is CAGAGADNEQFF. For the CDR3, the DNA is TGTGCCGGAGCGGGGGCAGACAATGAGCAGTTCTTC.

This clone was seen only a few times. The J gene is TRBJ2-1, the V gene TRBV27; D may be TRBD2 (6 bases). Trimming took off 3 bases at V and 8 bases at J, with 11 bases between the two ends. The CDR3 has 13 residues. The V gene's germline CDR1 is MNHEY and CDR2 SMNVEV (reference sequence). The CDR3, as DNA: TGTGCCAGCAGTTTCGGGGGAGGTGATGAGCAGTTCTTC. Encoded protein: CASSFGGGDEQFF.

The chain links TRBV5-1 to TRBJ2-5, with TRBD1 matching over 7 bases. Germline-derived CDR1 and CDR2 are SGHRS and YFSETQ. The ends lost 2 bases at V and 2 bases at J; junction bases unmatched: 6. The CDR3 runs 15 residues. The CDR3 loop is CASSLTRTGQETQYF. The CDR3 DNA is TGCGCCAGCAGCTTAACAAGGACAGGTCAAGAGACCCAGTACTTC.

The chain employs TRBV9 and TRBJ1-5; D may be TRBD1 (6 bases). Looked up from germline, CDR1 is SGDLS and CDR2 is YYNGEE. The ends were cut back, 1 base at V and 1 base at J, with 9 bases in the middle. The CDR3 spans 15 residues. The chain's CDR3 is CASSVTGQSNQPQHF. The CDR3 DNA is TGTGCCAGCAGCGTAACCGGACAGAGCAATCAGCCCCAGCATTTT.

The CDR3 loop is CASSARDRGYEQYF. The CDR3 nucleotides are TGTGCCAGCAGTGCCCGGGACAGGGGCTACGAGCAGTACTTC. The chain carries TRBV27 and TRBJ2-5, with 10 bases aligning to TRBD1. The last part of the DNA fits TRBJ2-7 better; the J call may be wrong. Per the germline V gene, CDR1 is MNHEY and CDR2 is SMNVEV (reference sequence). CDR3 length equals 14 residues.

The gene calls are TRBV6-5 and TRBJ1-5; D might be TRBD1 (5 bases). The CDR3 contains 15 residues. Trimming removed 5 bases from V and 0 bases from J, with 11 bases in between. The germline gives CDR1 MNHEY, CDR2 SVGAGI. The CDR3: CASSPGGGSNQPQHF. For the CDR3, the DNA is TGTGCCAGCAGTCCCGGGGGGGGTAGCAATCAGCCCCAGCATTTT.

The chain joins TRBV18 to TRBJ2-7, with TRBD2 as a possible D gene (6 bases). This CDR3 contains 14 residues. V gave up 3 bases and J gave up 3 bases, with 12 bases separating them. CDR1 KGHSH and CDR2 LQKENI come from the germline V gene. The CDR3 DNA reads TGTGCCAGCTCACCCGTAGCGACTAGCTACGAGCAGTACTTC. Residues: CASSPVATSYEQYF.

This chain links TRBV25-1 with TRBJ2-3; D is possibly TRBD1 (6 bases). The germline V gene encodes CDR1 MGHDK and CDR2 SYGVNS. Trimming took 6 bases from V and 5 from J, leaving 12 bases between them. The CDR3 spans 13 residues. DNA for the CDR3: TGTGCCAGCAGCGACAGGTTTAGAGATACGCAGTATTTT. It is translated as CASSDRFRDTQYF.

This chain uses TRBV7-3 with TRBJ2-5; D gene unclear. Trimming removed 5 bases at V and 6 bases at J, with 13 bases between. The CDR3 length is 13 residues. Germline V gene lookup returns CDR1 SGHTA and CDR2 FQGTGA. The CDR3 sequence: CASSPSTQQTQYF. The CDR3 DNA is TGTGCCAGCAGCCCCTCGACTCAGCAGACCCAGTACTTC. Supplemented by reference TRBV7-3 and TRBJ2-5, the full variable domain reads GAGVSQTPSNKVTEKGKYVELRCDPISGHTALYWYRQSLGQGPEFLIYFQGTGAADDSGLPNDRFFAVRPEGSVSTLKIQRTERGDSAVYLCASSPSTQQTQYFGPGTRLLVL.

This chain connects TRBV28 to TRBJ1-5; TRBD1 matches 7 bases. Germline lookup yields CDR1 MDHEN and CDR2 SYDVKM. There are 17 residues in the CDR3. V lost 2 bases and J lost 5; bases outside the gene matches: 12. Here the CDR3 reads CASSLRGGLKVYQPQHF. CDR3 nucleotides: TGTGCCAGCAGTTTAAGAGGGGGCCTAAAAGTTTATCAGCCCCAGCATTTT.

J is TRBJ2-5 and V is TRBV6-6, with 12 nucleotides matching TRBD1. The CDR3 length is 14 residues. Germline V lookup: CDR1 MNHNY, CDR2 SVGAGI (reference sequence). V was clipped by 7 bases and J by 5 bases; unmatched bases: 5. The DNA of the CDR3 is TGTGCCAGCAAAGGGACAGGGGGCATCGAGACCCAGTACTTC. Its translation: CASKGTGGIETQYF.

This clone has more than one count but fewer than ten. The chain is built from TRBV9 and TRBJ1-2, with TRBD1 as a possible D gene (5 bases). There are 14 residues in the CDR3. Germline values: CDR1 SGDLS, CDR2 YYNGEE. Deletions cut 3 bases from V and 4 bases from J, with 13 bases between. This chain's CDR3 is CASSGFPGGYGYTF. The CDR3 DNA is TGTGCCAGCAGCGGATTCCCGGGGGGCTATGGCTACACCTTC.

Comments on this clone: The same CDR3 can be traced to other DNA sequences in this sample. This chain links TRBV2 with TRBJ1-5; D perhaps matches TRBD1 (5 bases). The CDR3 has 13 residues. Germline loops: CDR1 SNHLY, CDR2 FYNNEI. V shed 4 bases and J shed 3 bases, with 7 bases lying between them. The DNA of the CDR3 is TGTGCCAGCAGTGGACAGAACAATCAGCCCCAGCATTTT. Its translation: CASSGQNNQPQHF.

The rearrangement joins TRBV28 to TRBJ2-7, with a possible D match to TRBD2 (6 bases). V lost 5 bases and J lost 2, with 19 bases in between. Germline values: CDR1 MDHEN, CDR2 SYDVKM. This CDR3 spans 16 amino acids. The DNA of the CDR3 is TGTGCCAGCAGTCTCGGCGGTTCGGGGGACCCCTACGAGCAGTACTTC. It translates to CASSLGGSGDPYEQYF.

The V and J genes are TRBV19 and TRBJ1-2; possibly TRBD1 for D (5 bases). The V gene's germline CDR1 is LNHDA and CDR2 SQIVND (reference sequence). Trimming took off 5 bases at V and 2 bases at J, with 18 bases between the two ends. There are 16 residues in the CDR3. CDR3: CASSPWGRELNYGYTF. CDR3 in DNA: TGTGCCAGTAGTCCTTGGGGCAGGGAACTAAACTATGGCTACACCTTC.